This entry lists 32 T cell receptor beta chains sequenced from one sample in a study of cytomegalovirus exposure and HLA in healthy donors. PCR used 60 Vbeta primers and 13 Jbeta primers. The method was immunoSEQ multiplex PCR; TCRdb's version includes in-frame clones alone and lacks a portion of them. This sample has under 200,000 clones, with approximately 82% found just once. Sample: PBMCs. These TCRs come from a man aged 40-49 years in good health and CMV-seropositive.

This clone is a singleton in its sample. The CDR3 DNA reads TGTGCCATCAGTGAGTCTCCGACAGGGTCCTACGAGCAGTACTTC. Translated: CAISESPTGSYEQYF. V usage is TRBV10-3 and J usage is TRBJ2-5; 7 bases align to TRBD1. Judging by the DNA end, TRBJ2-7 fits better; the J call may be wrong. The length of the CDR3 is 15 residues. Germline V gene sequence: CDR1 ENHRY, CDR2 SYGVKD.

The rearrangement uses TRBV28 and TRBJ2-1; 12 nucleotides line up with TRBD2. With 7 bases clipped from V and 7 bases from J, the junction kept 5 bases outside the gene matches. Per germline, CDR1 MDHEN and CDR2 SYDVKM. The CDR3 consists of 14 residues. This CDR3 reads CASTLAGGRNEQFF. The DNA of the CDR3 is TGTGCCAGCACACTAGCGGGAGGACGGAATGAGCAGTTCTTC.

This clone has just one count. V usage is TRBV7-9 and J usage is TRBJ1-1; 7 nucleotides match TRBD1. This CDR3 region has 15 residues. Per the germline V gene, CDR1 is SEHNR and CDR2 is FQNEAQ (reference sequence). The ends lost 2 bases at V and 2 bases at J; junction bases unmatched: 5. The CDR3 sequence is CASSLQGGGNTEAFF. The CDR3 bases are TGTGCCAGCAGCTTACAGGGGGGTGGAAACACTGAAGCTTTCTTT.

V is TRBV6-5 and J is TRBJ2-3; tentative D call: TRBD1 (6 bases). V lost 1 base and J 1 base, leaving 9 bases between the germline ends. CDR1 MNHEY and CDR2 SVGAGI come from the germline V gene. There are 15 residues in the CDR3. CDR3 amino acids: CASSYWGPGTDTQYF. The CDR3 DNA reads as TGTGCCAGCAGTTACTGGGGGCCAGGCACAGATACGCAGTATTTT.

V gene TRBV27 combines with J gene TRBJ2-1; no firm D call. This CDR3 region has 15 residues. CDR1 and CDR2 from the germline V gene are MNHEY and SMNVEV (reference sequence). Trimming shortened V by 5 bases and J by 5 bases, and 16 bases separated the two germline ends. In DNA form, the CDR3 reads TGTGCCAGCAGTCCACACCCCCCGCCCAACAATGAGCAGTTCTTC. It specifies CASSPHPPPNNEQFF.

This clone has only a few counts. CDR3 sequence: CASSLSGSVSYNEQFF. CDR3 nucleotide sequence: TGTGCCAGCAGCTTAAGCGGGAGTGTATCCTACAATGAGCAGTTCTTC. This chain uses TRBV7-2 with TRBJ2-1, with 8 positions matching TRBD2. In germline, CDR1 is SGHTA, CDR2 FQGNSA. The CDR3 totals 16 residues. The junction had 4 bases not matched to a gene; V was cut back by 2 bases and J by 1 base.

The chain has TRBV5-4 and TRBJ2-2, with 13 bases matching TRBD2. Germline CDR1 reads SGHNT; CDR2 reads YYREEE (reference sequence). The CDR3 consists of 17 residues. J gave up 6 bases and V 3 bases, and 8 bases lay outside the gene matches. The DNA for the CDR3 is TGTGCCAGCAGCTCGCGGACTAGCGGGAGAGTAGCCGGGGAGCTGTTTTTT. Translated, it gives CASSSRTSGRVAGELFF.

This chain uses TRBV7-9 with TRBJ1-2, with TRBD1 matching 9 bases. Germline assignment: CDR1 SEHNR and CDR2 FQNEAQ (reference sequence). Unmatched junction bases numbered 4, after V lost 1 base and J lost 4 bases. CDR3 length: 15 amino acids. This CDR3 is CASSLGGQGVYGYTF. The CDR3 region has the DNA TGTGCCAGCAGCTTAGGGGGACAGGGTGTCTATGGCTACACCTTC.

This sequence joins TRBV7-8 and TRBJ1-2; 10 bases agree with TRBD1. CDR3 size: 14 residues. The V segment lost 5 bases and the J segment 7 bases; nucleotides outside the gene matches: 7. Germline V CDR1 and CDR2: SGHVS, FQNEAQ. CDR3 sequence reads: CASSPPGTGVGYTF. CDR3 DNA: TGTGCCAGCAGCCCCCCCGGGACAGGGGTTGGCTACACCTTC. The complete variable domain, with remaining parts taken from reference TRBV7-8 and TRBJ1-2, reads GAGVSQSPRYKVAKRGQDVALRCDPISGHVSLFWYQQALGQGPEFLTYFQNEAQLDKSGLPSDRFFAERPEGSVSTLKIQRTQQEDSAVYLCASSPPGTGVGYTFGSGTRLTVV.

The CDR3: CASSQWGEGWAFF. The CDR3 DNA reads as TGTGCCAGCAGCCAATGGGGGGAGGGATGGGCTTTCTTT. The chain combines TRBV11-2 with TRBJ1-1; possible D gene TRBD1, 5 bases. CDR3 length equals 13 residues. V dropped 5 bases and J dropped 11 bases, with 18 bases sitting between them. The germline gives CDR1 SGHAT, CDR2 FQNNGV.

This chain uses TRBV7-6 with TRBJ2-2, with a possible D match to TRBD1 (5 bases). V was cut by 5 bases and J by 0 bases, with 13 bases left in between. Germline assignment: CDR1 SGHVS and CDR2 FNYEAQ. The CDR3 runs to 16 residues. CDR3 nucleotides: TGTGCCAGCAGCACCTCCCTAGGGGCGAACACCGGGGAGCTGTTTTTT. As protein: CASSTSLGANTGELFF.

The chain employs TRBV7-9 and TRBJ1-3; TRBD1 might be the D (5 bases). This CDR3 comprises 15 residues. Trimming took 1 base from V and 2 from J, leaving 9 bases between them. The germline gives CDR1 SEHNR, CDR2 FQNEAQ (reference sequence). Here the CDR3 reads CASSLGAGPGNTIYF. The CDR3 DNA follows: TGTGCCAGCAGCTTAGGAGCGGGACCTGGAAACACCATATATTTT.

The rearrangement joins TRBV4-2 to TRBJ2-7; D unresolved. Trimming stripped 1 base from V and 4 bases from J, with 20 bases between. There are 17 residues in the CDR3. The germline gives CDR1 LGHNA, CDR2 YNFKEQ. CDR3 loop: CASSQAPFQGSRYEQYF. The CDR3 DNA sequence: TGTGCCAGCAGCCAAGCCCCTTTTCAAGGCTCTAGGTACGAGCAGTACTTC.

This chain uses TRBV28 with TRBJ2-3; the match to TRBD1 covers 8 bases. This CDR3 is built from 18 residues. The germline V gene has CDR1 MDHEN and CDR2 SYDVKM. V lost 6 bases, J lost 4 bases, and 18 bases stayed unmatched. CDR3 nucleotide sequence: TGTGCCAGCAGCTATGGTCCGGTGTCAGGGGGCGCGGCAGATACGCAGTATTTT. As protein: CASSYGPVSGGAADTQYF.

The gene calls are TRBV2 and TRBJ1-1; TRBD1 is a possible D gene (6 bases). The V gene lost 4 bases and the J gene lost 8 bases, with 20 bases spanning the gap. The germline gives CDR1 SNHLY, CDR2 FYNNEI. This CDR3 comprises 15 residues. CDR3 DNA: TGTGCCAGCAGTGGACGAGGCGGGGGCACCGACGAAGCTTTCTTT. It yields the protein CASSGRGGGTDEAFF.

The chain is built from TRBV9 and TRBJ1-2; the D is unclear. From germline, CDR1 is SGDLS and CDR2 YYNGEE. With 0 bases removed from V and 1 base from J, the gap between germline ends came to 10 bases. The CDR3 spans 15 residues. The CDR3: CASSVAPGSNYGYTF. In nucleotides, the CDR3 is TGTGCCAGCAGCGTAGCCCCGGGAAGTAACTATGGCTACACCTTC.

This rearrangement joins TRBV14 to TRBJ2-3; TRBD2 matches 11 bases. CDR3 length: 14 amino acids. In germline, CDR1 is SGHDN, CDR2 FVKESK. V was clipped by 4 bases and J by 5 bases; unmatched bases: 2. CDR3 residues: CASSRLAGLDTQYF. Here the CDR3 DNA reads TGTGCCAGCAGCCGACTAGCGGGGTTAGATACGCAGTATTTT.

The chain joins TRBV7-8 to TRBJ1-1, with 9 bases aligning to TRBD1. With V trimmed by 0 bases and J by 0 bases, 2 bases remained unmatched. The CDR3 is 16 residues long. Germline-derived CDR1 and CDR2 are SGHVS and FQNEAQ. The CDR3 DNA sequence: TGTGCCAGCAGCTTAGCACAGGGGGCCCTGAACACTGAAGCTTTCTTT. Translated: CASSLAQGALNTEAFF.

The V and J genes are TRBV30 and TRBJ2-7, with 8 positions matching TRBD1. V was clipped by 0 bases and J by 7 bases; unmatched bases: 2. Germline assignment: CDR1 GTSNPN and CDR2 SVGIG (reference sequence). This CDR3 contains 12 residues. The CDR3 DNA sequence: TGTGCCTGGAGTGTCAGGGGGCTTGAGCAGTACTTC. The encoded protein is CAWSVRGLEQYF.

This clone was observed once. This chain uses TRBV7-2 with TRBJ2-5, with D unclear. There are 13 residues in the CDR3. V was shortened by 5 bases and J by 0 bases, with 7 bases between the two germline ends. CDR1 is SGHTA, CDR2 FQGNSA, per germline. CDR3 residues: CASSPGYQETQYF. The CDR3 coding sequence is TGTGCCAGCAGCCCCGGGTACCAAGAGACCCAGTACTTC.

The chain couples TRBV5-4 to TRBJ1-2; D might be TRBD1 (6 bases). The CDR3 length is 15 residues. Germline V gene data show CDR1 as SGHNT and CDR2 as YYREEE (reference sequence). V lost 2 bases and J 5 bases, leaving 16 bases between the germline ends. The CDR3 bases are TGTGCCAGCAGCTTTAAGCAAGGGGGTGGTTATGGCTACACCTTC. Its protein product is CASSFKQGGGYGYTF.

The J gene is TRBJ1-5, the V gene TRBV28; the D is unclear. The CDR3 runs 13 residues. The germline V gene has CDR1 MDHEN and CDR2 SYDVKM. The V gene lost 6 bases and the J gene lost 1 base, with 7 bases spanning the gap. This CDR3 is CASRTVSNQPQHF. The CDR3 DNA reads TGTGCCAGCAGAACAGTCAGCAATCAGCCCCAGCATTTT.

This chain uses TRBV18 with TRBJ2-1; 8 nucleotides line up with TRBD1. The CDR3 has 16 amino acids. The V gene's germline CDR1 is KGHSH and CDR2 LQKENI. With 0 bases clipped from V and 5 bases from J, the junction kept 6 bases outside the gene matches. The CDR3 loop reads CASSPPLRGQDNEQFF. CDR3 coding DNA: TGTGCCAGCTCACCACCTTTACGGGGACAGGACAATGAGCAGTTCTTC.

This sequence joins TRBV11-2 and TRBJ2-1; 9 bases fit TRBD2. There are 16 residues in the CDR3. Germline V gives CDR1 SGHAT, CDR2 FQNNGV. V lost 4 bases to trimming and J lost 8 bases; unmatched junction nucleotides: 12. This chain's CDR3 is CASSSPRGLATYEQFF. The CDR3 DNA follows: TGTGCCAGCAGCTCCCCTAGGGGACTAGCAACTTATGAGCAGTTCTTC.

This clone was observed a few times. This chain joins TRBV6-9 and TRBJ2-7; 12 nucleotides agree with TRBD2. The CDR3 is made up of 16 amino acids. After removal of 5 bases from V and 1 base from J, the junction contained 6 bases not matched to a gene. Germline V CDR1 and CDR2: MNHGY, SVAAGI. The CDR3 sequence: CASSTSGTSGSYEQYF. The CDR3 DNA sequence: TGTGCCAGCAGTACCTCCGGGACTAGCGGGTCCTACGAGCAGTACTTC.

V and J are TRBV19 and TRBJ1-1; maybe TRBD1 (6 bases). Germline V gives CDR1 LNHDA, CDR2 SQIVND (reference sequence). This CDR3 region has 15 residues. V was trimmed by 5 bases and J by 1 base, leaving 14 bases between them. The CDR3 spells CASSLSGQKNTEAFF. The CDR3, as DNA: TGTGCCAGTAGTCTGAGCGGACAGAAGAACACTGAAGCTTTCTTT.

This clone came up once. The chain joins TRBV4-2 to TRBJ1-4; perhaps TRBD1 as D (5 bases). Germline CDR1 reads LGHNA; CDR2 reads YNFKEQ. V was pared by 7 bases and J by 3 bases, with 9 bases between. CDR3 length: 13 residues. The CDR3 DNA is TGTGCCAGCATGGGGGGGTCTAATGAAAAACTGTTTTTT. It is translated as CASMGGSNEKLFF.

This clone was observed once. This sequence joins TRBV7-9 and TRBJ1-2; no definite D call. Looked up from germline, CDR1 is SEHNR and CDR2 is FQNEAQ (reference sequence). This CDR3 comprises 12 residues. V dropped 5 bases and J dropped 5 bases, with 9 bases sitting between them. The CDR3 protein is CASSPEAYGYTF. The CDR3 coding sequence is TGTGCCAGCAGCCCAGAGGCTTATGGCTACACCTTC.

The V and J genes are TRBV6-1 and TRBJ1-5, with D perhaps matching TRBD1 (6 bases). The CDR3 extends over 16 amino acids. With 4 bases removed from V and 1 base from J, the gap between germline ends came to 14 bases. Germline CDR1 and CDR2: MNHNS and SASEGT. The CDR3 reads CASSAYREPSNQPQHF. In DNA, the CDR3 is TGTGCCAGCAGTGCGTACAGGGAGCCCAGCAATCAGCCCCAGCATTTT.

The chain recombines TRBV6-1 with TRBJ2-2, with D perhaps matching TRBD2 (5 bases). Germline CDR1 MNHNS, CDR2 SASEGT. The CDR3 is 15 amino acids. V gave up 2 bases and J gave up 1 base, with 8 bases separating them. The CDR3 coding sequence is TGTGCCAGCAGTGAACAGCGGAGGAACACCGGGGAGCTGTTTTTT. Translation: CASSEQRRNTGELFF.

V and J are TRBV19 and TRBJ2-7; 12 positions agree with TRBD2. The CDR3 covers 17 residues. CDR1 and CDR2 from the germline V gene are LNHDA and SQIVND (reference sequence). The trim removed 6 bases at V and 6 bases at J, leaving 15 bases unmatched. The CDR3 DNA sequence: TGTGCCAGTAGCCTAAGAGTTCTAGCGGGAGGGCTCGGCGAGCAGTACTTC. Translation: CASSLRVLAGGLGEQYF.

The chain couples TRBV23-1 to TRBJ2-7; 9 nucleotides match TRBD1. TRBV23-1 counts as an open reading frame of uncertain function. Losses at the gene ends were 6 bases for V and 4 bases for J; bases not matched to a gene: 13. The CDR3 covers 16 residues. DNA for the CDR3: TGCGCCAGCAGCCCCCTACCGGGACAGGGATGGTACGAGCAGTACTTC. Its protein is CASSPLPGQGWYEQYF.